This T cell receptor beta chain was retrieved from a study of blood T cell repertoires in COVID-19. Study overall: The study drew acute and convalescent COVID-19 samples from the United States, Italy and Spain. Sources were T cells, B-cell-depleted T cells, or PBMCs; the material itself was cDNA or gDNA.

Per the authors' pipeline: Estimation of nucleated cell counts relied on the amplification of reference gene primers. Repertoires were generated with immunoSEQ multiplex PCR, while TCRdb's copy carries only in-frame clones and drops some. The DNA was the basis for D and trimming; V, J and clone size are from that table. The sample includes 250,000 to 350,000 clones, approximately 90% of them seen just once. V lost 7 bases to trimming and J lost 5 bases, with 17 bases between them. CDR1 and CDR2 (germline): SNHLY, FYNNEI. The CDR3 is 15 residues long. This sequence originates from a young man with acute or convalescent COVID-19. The sample comprised peripheral blood. The chain uses TRBV2 and TRBJ2-2; the D gene is possibly TRBD1 (5 bases). This CDR3 reads CASTELTGGTGELFF. The CDR3 coding sequence is TGTGCCAGCACCGAACTAACAGGTGGGACCGGGGAGCTGTTTTTT.